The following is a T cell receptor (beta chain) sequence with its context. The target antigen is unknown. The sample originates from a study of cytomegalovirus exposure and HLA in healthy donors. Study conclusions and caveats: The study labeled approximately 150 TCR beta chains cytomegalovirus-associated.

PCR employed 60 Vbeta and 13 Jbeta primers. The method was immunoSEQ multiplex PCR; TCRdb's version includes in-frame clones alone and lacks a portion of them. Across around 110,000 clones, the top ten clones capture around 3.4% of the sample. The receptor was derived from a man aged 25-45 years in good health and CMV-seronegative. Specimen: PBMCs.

The CDR3 region is CASSLAGGAGYTF. DNA for the CDR3: TGTGCCAGCAGCTTAGCGGGAGGGGCCGGCTACACCTTC. The chain employs TRBV7-9 and TRBJ1-2, with D perhaps TRBD1 (5 bases). CDR1 SEHNR and CDR2 FQNEAQ come from the germline V gene (reference sequence). V lost 0 bases and J 8 bases, leaving 10 bases between the germline ends. The CDR3 loop spans 13 amino acids.